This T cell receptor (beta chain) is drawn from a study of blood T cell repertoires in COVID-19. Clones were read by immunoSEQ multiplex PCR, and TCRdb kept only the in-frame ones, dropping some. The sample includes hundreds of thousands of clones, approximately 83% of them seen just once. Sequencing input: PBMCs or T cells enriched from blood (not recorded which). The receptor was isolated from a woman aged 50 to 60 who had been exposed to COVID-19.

The CDR3 coding sequence is TGTGCCAGCAGCTTAGTTAAAGGGAGCATCGTAGCCTACGAGCAGTACTTC. Translation gives CASSLVKGSIVAYEQYF. The rearrangement uses TRBV7-8 and TRBJ2-7; a possible D gene is TRBD2 (5 bases). The germline V and J ends were trimmed by 1 base and 2 bases, with 18 bases remaining between them. This CDR3 is built from 17 residues. The germline gives CDR1 SGHVS, CDR2 FQNEAQ.